One T cell receptor beta chain is described in this entry. This clonotype was seen a few times. Its antigen is still unknown. One base away there is no much larger clone; base qualities are not given. To test a precursor-effector relationship among CD4 cytotoxic T cells, bulk UMI-based TCR sequencing was performed on four sorted CD4+ memory subsets (TCM, TEM, IL-7Rhigh TEMRA, IL-7R- TEMRA). Cells were obtained from peripheral blood mononuclear cells that had been isolated from human blood. Sequencer: Illumina MiSeq. Turning to the authors' computational methods: The Shannon-Wiener index, calculated in VDJtools, was used to measure repertoire diversity. Expanded TCRbeta clonotypes were defined as those with a clonotype frequency of at least 3. Using fastp trimming at Q25 and MiXCR clonotype assembly, TCRdb reanalyzed the public sequencing data and kept in-frame beta chains. Rows are combined by CDR3 protein, so each entry shows the most common genes and DNA. TCRdb assigned the V and J calls; the authors' analysis was not used. A total of about 510 distinct CDR3 sequences appear in this sample, 15% to 20% of them only once. The leading ten clones occupy 18% of the sample.

The sample belongs to a study of precursors of human CD4 cytotoxic T cells (dated by TCRdb to 2017 to 2018). Broadly, across the study: In total, 15 or so donors contributed CD4+ memory subsets to the bulk TCR-seq analysis. TCR-seq analysis of approximately 15 donors yielded TCRalpha and TCRbeta chain sequences (table S7).

On the study overall, not on this receptor specifically: Compared with the TCM and TEM subsets, the IL-7Rhigh and IL-7R- TEMRA subsets had more restricted TCR repertoires, marked by lower diversity and more expanded clonotypes. Some bulk TCR-seq comparisons included only about 95% of the 14 donors, suggesting not every subset was available for every donor. Expanded effector clonotypes accounted for a larger share of IL-7Rhigh TEMRA clonotypes than of TEM or TCM clonotypes. The authors noted that a human observational design cannot definitively establish the direction of differentiation between precursor and effector cells.

The clonotype comes from a human donor in good health. The sequenced sample consisted of memory CD4+ T cells from blood (PBMCs).

At the DNA level, the sequence is TGTGCCAGCAGCTTAAGGCCCCAGACAGGGGCCGGGGCCAACGTCCTGACTTTC. It specifies CASSLRPQTGAGANVLTF. Recombination linked TRBV7-2 to TRBJ2-6; TRBD1 matches 8 bases in the middle. The CDR3 spans 18 residues, from the cysteine through the phenylalanine. Left in the record is the CDR3 DNA by itself, 54 bases read in frame from the first base. In the germline V gene, CDR1 corresponds to SGHTA and CDR2 to FQGNSA. For this chain, trimming is 2 bases at the V end and 4 bases at the J end, and the number of junction bases without a gene match is 10.